Listed below are T cell receptor beta chains from one sample, sequenced in a study of T cell responses to AZD1222 COVID-19 vaccine. The table came from immunoSEQ multiplex PCR; TCRdb's copy has only in-frame clones and leaves some out. The sample holds some 140,000 clones; approximately 80% are singletons and the top ten take approximately 4%. The input for sequencing was peripheral blood, taken on day 0 of AZD1222 vaccination. These receptors came from an adult in good health. Each CDR3 is given with its conserved first and last residue. The D gene is left open where the match is weak. A clone size is listed for some rows: how often the clone was seen (once, few, many), or a class if it is expanded.

>-|-|TRBJ1-5|TRBV18
TGTGCCAGCTCACCAGGGGACGGAGACAATCAGCCCCAGCATTTT
CASSPGDGDNQPQHF
>-|-|TRBJ2-7|TRBV9
TGTGCCAGCAGCGTGGGAATGGAGCAGTACTTC
CASSVGMEQYF
>once|TRBD1|TRBJ2-5|TRBV7-9
TGTGCCAGCAGCCTCGCCAATACAGGGGTACGGGGAGAGACCCAGTACTTC
CASSLANTGVRGETQYF
>-|-|TRBJ2-4|TRBV6-1
TGTGCCAGCAGTGAAGGGGTCCGGGGGAATGTAGCCAAAAACATTCAGTACTTC
CASSEGVRGNVAKNIQYF
>once|-|TRBJ1-4|TRBV20-1
TGCAGTGCTAGTTCTTCCGCCGGACAGAAGGGTGAAAAACTGTTTTTT
CSASSSAGQKGEKLFF
>-|TRBD1|TRBJ2-1|TRBV3-1/TRBV3-2
TGTGCCAGCAGCCAAGGGACGGCAGGGGGCTCAGGAGAGCAGTTCTTC
CASSQGTAGGSGEQFF
>-|-|TRBJ1-3|TRBV5-4
TGTGCCAGCAGCTTGGACGGAAACACCATATATTTT
CASSLDGNTIYF
>once|TRBD2|TRBJ2-5|TRBV6-5
TGTGCCAGCAGGCGGACTAGCGGGGCCCAAGAGACCCAGTACTTC
CASRRTSGAQETQYF
>-|-|TRBJ1-3|TRBV30
TGTGCCTGGCCGTCCCTCTCTGGAAACACCATATATTTT
CAWPSLSGNTIYF
>-|TRBD2|TRBJ2-7|TRBV5-1
TGCGCCAGCAGCCCACTGAAGACTAGCGAGGATTACGAGCAGTACTTC
CASSPLKTSEDYEQYF
>-|-|TRBJ2-7|TRBV21-1
TGTGCCATCATACTTCGGACAGGGGGCATCTACGAGCAGTACTTC
CAIILRTGGIYEQYF
>few|TRBD1|TRBJ1-2|TRBV6-5
TGTGCCAGTGGACAGGGTGGGGGCTATGGCTACACCTTC
CASGQGGGYGYTF
>-|TRBD1|TRBJ1-1|TRBV28
TGTGCCAGCAGTTCGGCAGGACAGGGAATGGGCACTGAAGCTTTCTTT
CASSSAGQGMGTEAFF
>-|TRBD1|TRBJ1-1|TRBV3-1/TRBV3-2
TGTGCCAGCAGCCTAGGACAGGTAGGGGAAGCTTTCTTT
CASSLGQVGEAFF
>-|TRBD1|TRBJ1-2|TRBV6-1
TGTGCCAGCAGTGAACTGAGGACAGGAACAAACTATGGCTACACCTTC
CASSELRTGTNYGYTF
>once|-|TRBJ1-5|TRBV6-6
TGTGCCAGCAGTTACACGGGGGTCTCTAGCAATCAGCCCCAGCATTTT
CASSYTGVSSNQPQHF
>-|-|TRBJ2-5|TRBV14
TGTGCCAGCAGCCAAGCATCGGGACCGGGGGCCCAAGGGGCCCAGTACTTC
CASSQASGPGAQGAQYF
>-|-|TRBJ1-6|TRBV2
TGTGCCATCCTGGTGAGGGGATATAATTCACCCCTCCACTTT
CAILVRGYNSPLHF
>-|TRBD2|TRBJ2-7|TRBV5-4
TGTGCCAGCAGCCTCGCGGGGGGAAACGAGCAGTACTTC
CASSLAGGNEQYF
>-|-|TRBJ1-6|TRBV6-5
TGTGCCAGCAGGCACCTGGGGGGGTCTTCACCCCTCCACTTT
CASRHLGGSSPLHF
>few|-|TRBJ2-7|TRBV7-9
TGTGCCAGCAGCCGCTTAGGCGACAGGTCCTACGAGCAGTACTTC
CASSRLGDRSYEQYF
>-|TRBD2|TRBJ2-1|TRBV30
TGTGCCTCCCGTAGCGGGGGGGCCCGGGAGCAGTTCTTC
CASRSGGAREQFF
>-|-|TRBJ1-1|TRBV27
TGTGCCAGCAGTTTTAGGACGACGAACACTGAAGCTTTCTTT
CASSFRTTNTEAFF
>-|-|TRBJ1-5|TRBV5-1
TGCGCCAGCGCGATAGGGACCCTTGGGAGCAATCAGCCCCAGCATTTT
CASAIGTLGSNQPQHF
>-|-|TRBJ1-2|TRBV12-3/TRBV12-4
TGTGCCAGCAGTCCAGCGGCCCTCCGTGGCTACACCTTC
CASSPAALRGYTF